The next 26 T cell receptor beta chains were all read from a single sample in a study of T-cell memory formation after mild COVID-19 (dated by TCRdb to the early 2020s). Library preparation was by 5' RACE. This sample was sequenced with an Illumina NovaSeq 6000. TCRdb trimmed public reads at Q25 via fastp, called clones via MiXCR and kept in-frame beta chains. Records with the same CDR3 protein are collapsed into one entry carrying the most frequent genes and DNA. The sample table records over 40,000 distinct CDR3 sequences; around 10% of these occur just once. The ten most abundant clones make up approximately 25% of the sample. The specimen was PBMCs or a T cell subset sorted from them (not recorded which). These TCRs come from a man between 18 and 35 years old who had mild COVID-19 (a few samples of this study predate the infection). The sample titles of this study are shuffled in the database, so cell type and time point are left out; the donor was told from shared clones.

V usage is TRBV12-3 or TRBV12-4 and J usage is TRBJ1-4; tentatively, D is TRBD1 (5 bases). Between the trimmed V and J ends, which lost 5 bases and 6 bases, there was a span of 7 bases. The length of the CDR3 is 12 residues. Here the CDR3 DNA reads TGTGCCAGCAGTCCAGGGTATGAAAAACTGTTTTTT. Amino acid sequence: CASSPGYEKLFF.

This clonotype was seen at least ten times. The V and J genes are TRBV9 and TRBJ2-5; no firm D call. The V and J ends lost 0 bases and 5 bases respectively, with 8 bases between them. This CDR3 is 13 amino acids long. CDR1 and CDR2 from the germline V gene are SGDLS and YYNGEE. CDR3 nucleotide sequence: TGTGCCAGCAGCGTAGGAGTTCTGGAGACCCAGTACTTC. This sequence encodes CASSVGVLETQYF.

The chain is built from TRBV28 and TRBJ1-2; a weak D match, TRBD1 (6 bases). The CDR3 runs to 12 residues. V lost 11 bases and J lost 3, with 13 bases in between. CDR1 is MDHEN and CDR2 is SYDVKM in the germline V gene. The CDR3 loop is CAARAGDYGYTF. In nucleotides, the CDR3 is TGTGCCGCCAGGGCAGGGGACTATGGCTACACCTTC.

V is TRBV12-3 or TRBV12-4 and J is TRBJ2-2; D not resolved. The CDR3 is 15 residues long. Trimming stripped 7 bases from V and 6 bases from J, with 18 bases between. For the CDR3, the DNA is TGTGCCAGCACCATACTAACCCCACGCGCCGGGGAGCTGTTTTTT. Its translation is CASTILTPRAGELFF.

This sequence joins TRBV7-9 and TRBJ1-6; D not certain. V was trimmed by 5 bases and J by 6 bases, leaving 14 bases between them. This CDR3 contains 15 residues. The germline gives CDR1 SEHNR, CDR2 FQNEAQ (reference sequence). The CDR3 DNA reads as TGTGCCAGCAGCCTCCTCTCTGGGTTTAATTCACCCCTCCACTTT. The encoded protein is CASSLLSGFNSPLHF.

The chain joins TRBV6-2 or TRBV6-3 to TRBJ1-2, with 8 positions matching TRBD1. The junction had 8 bases not matched to a gene; V was cut back by 4 bases and J by 4 bases. Germline V lookup: CDR1 MNHEY, CDR2 SVGEGT. This CDR3 is 15 amino acids long. CDR3 sequence: CASSSRAGGFYGYTF. CDR3 nucleotide sequence: TGTGCCAGCAGTTCACGGGCAGGGGGCTTCTATGGCTACACCTTC.

V usage is TRBV20-1 and J usage is TRBJ2-3; TRBD2 aligns across 7 bases. The CDR3 has 15 residues. Trimming removed 4 bases from V and 2 bases from J; junction bases left unmatched: 9. The germline V gene has CDR1 DFQATT and CDR2 SNEGSKA (reference sequence). The CDR3, as DNA: TGCAGTGCTATCGGGCTAGCGGAACACACAGATACGCAGTATTTT. Protein: CSAIGLAEHTDTQYF.

This clonotype has only a few counts. The chain has TRBV19 and TRBJ1-1; no firm D call. The CDR3 is made up of 15 amino acids. In germline, CDR1 is LNHDA, CDR2 SQIVND (reference sequence). V lost 7 bases and J 1 base, leaving 16 bases between the germline ends. The CDR3 nucleotides are TGTGCCAGTATCTTCCTGGACCGGGGGAACACTGAAGCTTTCTTT. The encoded protein is CASIFLDRGNTEAFF.

The CDR3 nucleotides are TGTGCCAGCAGCACAGGCGGGTTCACTGAAGCTTTCTTT. Translated, it gives CASSTGGFTEAFF. This rearrangement joins TRBV3-1 to TRBJ1-1, with a tentative D call TRBD1 (5 bases). The germline gives CDR1 LGHDT, CDR2 YNNKEL (reference sequence). Deletions cut 5 bases from V and 4 bases from J, with 11 bases between. This CDR3 contains 13 residues.

The table lists this clonotype with many counts. The gene calls are TRBV7-2 and TRBJ2-4; tentative D call: TRBD2 (5 bases). V lost 5 bases to trimming and J lost 0 bases, with 20 bases between them. This CDR3 contains 18 residues. CDR1 SGHTA and CDR2 FQGNSA come from the germline V gene. Here the CDR3 reads CASSLIRGGGLAKNIQYF. The CDR3 DNA is TGTGCCAGCAGCCTCATACGTGGAGGCGGACTAGCCAAAAACATTCAGTACTTC.

This clonotype was detected only a few times. The chain combines TRBV6-2 or TRBV6-3 with TRBJ1-2, with a tentative D call TRBD1 (6 bases). V gave up 4 bases and J gave up 4 bases, with 10 bases separating them. The V gene's germline CDR1 is MNHEY and CDR2 SVGEGT. The CDR3 totals 13 residues. CDR3 DNA: TGTGCCAGCAGTTCGGGGGCCATCTATGGCTACACCTTC. It yields the protein CASSSGAIYGYTF.

This clonotype occurred a few times. This rearrangement joins TRBV20-1 to TRBJ2-5; D remains unclear. Germline assignment: CDR1 DFQATT and CDR2 SNEGSKA (reference sequence). The CDR3 sequence is 12 residues long. V was clipped by 3 bases and J by 2 bases, with 7 bases between them. CDR3 region: CSASRYQETQYF. CDR3 DNA: TGCAGTGCTAGCCGGTATCAAGAGACCCAGTACTTC.

This clonotype was observed a handful of times. CDR3 residues: CSASPTSETVGKLFF. The CDR3 DNA reads TGCAGTGCTAGTCCCACGTCGGAGACTGTGGGAAAACTGTTTTTT. The rearrangement links TRBV20-1 to TRBJ1-4; D call uncertain. With 3 bases removed from V and 10 bases from J, the gap between germline ends came to 21 bases. The V gene's germline CDR1 is DFQATT and CDR2 SNEGSKA (reference sequence). The CDR3 sequence is 15 residues long.

This chain joins TRBV5-4 and TRBJ2-1, with 8 bases identical to TRBD2. Trimming cost V 0 bases and J 10 bases; bases outside gene matches: 3. The CDR3 is 13 amino acids. Germline CDR1 and CDR2: SGHNT and YYREEE (reference sequence). CDR3 loop: CASSLVAGQEQFF. Here the CDR3 DNA reads TGTGCCAGCAGCTTGGTAGCGGGGCAAGAGCAGTTCTTC.

This clonotype was observed many times. CDR3: CASSRQGAGYGYTF. The CDR3 nucleotides are TGTGCCAGCAGTCGACAGGGGGCTGGCTATGGCTACACCTTC. The rearrangement links TRBV12-3 or TRBV12-4 to TRBJ1-2; 10 positions match TRBD1. This CDR3 has 14 amino acids. V shed 5 bases and J 4 bases; nucleotides not matched to a gene: 4.

This clonotype turned up a few times. The gene calls are TRBV12-3 or TRBV12-4 and TRBJ2-7; D might be TRBD1 (5 bases). Trimming took 5 bases from V and 7 from J, leaving 12 bases between them. The CDR3 totals 12 residues. The CDR3 nucleotides are TGTGCCAGCAGTAGACCTCCAGGGGAGCAGTACTTC. Translated: CASSRPPGEQYF.

The chain has TRBV30 and TRBJ2-1; 8 bases are a match to TRBD1. V dropped 4 bases and J dropped 7; count of bases not matched to a gene: 6. The CDR3 is 13 residues long. From germline, CDR1 is GTSNPN and CDR2 SVGIG (reference sequence). CDR3: CAWTQGAGNEQFF. DNA for the CDR3: TGTGCCTGGACTCAGGGGGCAGGAAATGAGCAGTTCTTC.

This clonotype was detected many times. V is TRBV27 and J is TRBJ2-3; the D is unclear. V dropped 4 bases and J dropped 1 base, with 12 bases sitting between them. The CDR3 has 15 amino acids. Germline V gives CDR1 MNHEY, CDR2 SMNVEV (reference sequence). CDR3 DNA: TGTGCCAGCAGTTCTCCCAGCTCTGGCACAGATACGCAGTATTTT. This encodes CASSSPSSGTDTQYF.

The chain joins TRBV5-4 to TRBJ2-5, with D possibly matching TRBD2 (5 bases). The CDR3 loop spans 13 amino acids. Germline V CDR1 and CDR2: SGHNT, YYREEE (reference sequence). Trimming removed 5 bases from V and 3 bases from J, with 11 bases in between. This chain's CDR3 is CASRDPREETQYF. CDR3 coding DNA: TGTGCCAGCAGGGACCCGAGGGAAGAGACCCAGTACTTC.

The table lists this clonotype with a count of one. The genes are TRBV12-3 or TRBV12-4 and TRBJ1-2; a possible D gene is TRBD1 (6 bases). Trimming removed 10 bases from V and 6 bases from J, with 9 bases in between. The CDR3 loop spans 10 amino acids. In DNA form, the CDR3 reads TGTGCCACAGGGGTGAATGGCTACACCTTC. Its translation is CATGVNGYTF.

Only a few counts were recorded for this clonotype. The rearrangement links TRBV21-1 to TRBJ2-7; no check of the table's D call, TRBD1, against the DNA was made. TRBV21-1 is given as a pseudogene. The CDR3 runs 16 residues. The CDR3 DNA follows: TGTGCCAGCAGCAAAGATCGGGAACGGATGACCTACGAGCAGTACGTC. Translating gives CASSKDRERMTYEQYV.

This clonotype was recorded a few times. The chain joins TRBV10-3 to TRBJ1-4; the D is unclear. CDR3 size: 15 residues. Per the germline V gene, CDR1 is ENHRY and CDR2 is SYGVKD. V gave up 0 bases and J gave up 5 bases, with 10 bases separating them. The CDR3 nucleotides are TGTGCCATCAGTGAGTCGCTGATCCAAAATGAAAAACTGTTTTTT. Residues: CAISESLIQNEKLFF.

This clonotype appeared once. This chain connects TRBV2 to TRBJ1-6; TRBD1 might be the D (6 bases). Germline lookup yields CDR1 SNHLY and CDR2 FYNNEI. This CDR3 is 15 amino acids long. Between the trimmed V and J ends, which lost 6 bases and 9 bases, there was a span of 18 bases. The CDR3 DNA follows: TGTGCCAGCAGACAGGGTCTTCGGGACGGTTCACCCCTCCACTTT. It is translated as CASRQGLRDGSPLHF.

The sample holds many counts of this clonotype. V is TRBV7-2 and J is TRBJ2-6, with D uncertain. Germline assignment: CDR1 SGHTA and CDR2 FQGNSA. The CDR3 is 15 residues long. Trimming pared 4 bases from V and 4 bases from J, leaving 11 bases between. Here the CDR3 reads CASSSYSLGANVLTF. The CDR3 DNA reads as TGTGCCAGCAGCTCCTATAGCCTCGGGGCCAACGTCCTGACTTTC.

This clonotype was seen repeatedly, ten times or more. This chain uses TRBV7-3 with TRBJ2-7; D is possibly TRBD1 or TRBD2 (5 bases each). Trimming removed 5 bases from V and 4 bases from J, with 12 bases in between. This CDR3 comprises 13 residues. Per germline, CDR1 SGHTA and CDR2 FQGTGA. Here the CDR3 reads CASSRDAGYEQYF. The DNA for the CDR3 is TGTGCCAGCAGCCGGGACGCCGGATACGAGCAGTACTTC.

This rearrangement joins TRBV7-8 to TRBJ1-3, with a tentative D call TRBD1 (5 bases). V was pared by 5 bases and J by 0 bases, with 8 bases between. Germline CDR1 SGHVS, CDR2 FQNEAQ. The CDR3 is 14 residues long. The CDR3 bases are TGTGCCAGCAGCCTGACAGTCTCTGGAAACACCATATATTTT. Amino acids: CASSLTVSGNTIYF.